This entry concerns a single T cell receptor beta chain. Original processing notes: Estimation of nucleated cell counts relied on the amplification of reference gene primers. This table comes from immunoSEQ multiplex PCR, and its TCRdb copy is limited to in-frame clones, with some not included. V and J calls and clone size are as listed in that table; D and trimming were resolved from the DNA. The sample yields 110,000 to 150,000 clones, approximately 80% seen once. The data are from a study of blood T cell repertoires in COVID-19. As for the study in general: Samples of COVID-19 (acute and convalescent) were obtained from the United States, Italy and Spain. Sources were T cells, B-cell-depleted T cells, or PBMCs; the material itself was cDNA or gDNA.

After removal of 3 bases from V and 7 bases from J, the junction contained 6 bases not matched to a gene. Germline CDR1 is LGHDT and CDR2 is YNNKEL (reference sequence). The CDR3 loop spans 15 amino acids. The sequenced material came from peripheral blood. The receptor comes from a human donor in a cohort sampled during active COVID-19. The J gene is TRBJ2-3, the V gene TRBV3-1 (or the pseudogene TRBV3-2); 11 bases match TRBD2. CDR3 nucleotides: TGTGCCAGCAGCCACTCTAGCGGGGGGCGAAATACGCAGTATTTT. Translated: CASSHSSGGRNTQYF.